This TCR beta chain comes out of a study of T cells in Graves' hyperthyroidism and ophthalmopathy. The study, taken as a whole, reports: Most thyroid-expanded clonotypes above 0.001 were also found in blood. Before onset, ophthalmopathy was predicted by the model a median 6.5 months earlier.

Thyroid ultrasound, orbital computed tomography, clinical symptoms, and serum thyroxine and TRAb underpinned diagnoses. Ten or more counts support this clonotype. As yet, its antigen is unknown. RNA transcripts served as the template for amplifying TCR beta CDR3 regions. The TCR CDR3 first-round RT-PCR relied on the HTBI primer set. TCRdb re-called the multiplex PCR reads through MiXCR, storing one row per CDR3 protein. The sample records about 210,000 distinct CDR3 sequences, roughly a sixth being singletons. The V end was cut by 5 bases, the J end by 2 bases, with 22 bases between. The CDR3 has 18 residues.

The source is a man between 45 and 60 years old with Graves' hyperthyroidism. The sample was blood. The chain combines TRBV12-3 or TRBV12-4 with TRBJ2-1; perhaps TRBD2 as D (6 bases). The CDR3 reads CASSTPFGAGSTYNEQFF. The CDR3 DNA reads as TGTGCCAGCAGTACGCCCTTCGGTGCGGGATCAACCTACAATGAGCAGTTCTTC.